These 21 T cell receptor beta chains came from one sample sequenced in a study of T cell responses to AZD1222 COVID-19 vaccine. Method: immunoSEQ multiplex PCR; TCRdb's copy keeps in-frame clones and lacks some. Of 90,000 to 120,000 clones listed, roughly 87% are singletons. Sequenced material: peripheral blood, taken 28 days after the second AZD1222 dose. The receptors originated from an adult who received the AZD1222 COVID-19 vaccine.

V and J are TRBV5-1 and TRBJ1-2, with 8 nucleotides matching TRBD1. Trimming cost V 0 bases and J 6 bases; bases outside gene matches: 10. CDR1 and CDR2 from the germline V gene are SGHRS and YFSETQ. The CDR3 runs to 16 residues. CDR3: CASSLGTGRGTDGYTF. The CDR3 coding sequence is TGCGCCAGCAGCTTGGGGACAGGGCGGGGCACGGATGGCTACACCTTC.

The chain uses TRBV21-1 and TRBJ2-7; TRBD2 was called by the table and not checked on the DNA. TRBV21-1 constitutes a pseudogene. The CDR3 totals 14 residues. CDR3 region: CASSGFRDFYEQYF. The CDR3 coding sequence is TGTGCCAGCAGCGGATTCCGGGACTTCTACGAGCAGTACTTC.

V is TRBV10-1 and J is TRBJ1-1, with D unresolved. Germline CDR1 and CDR2: WNHNN and SYGVQD (reference sequence). CDR3 length: 14 amino acids. Deletions cut 6 bases from V and 1 base from J, with 12 bases between. The CDR3 loop reads CASRSGPSNTEAFF. The DNA of the CDR3 is TGCGCCAGCAGATCCGGACCGTCGAACACTGAAGCTTTCTTT.

The chain links TRBV5-1 to TRBJ2-3; D is undetermined. This CDR3 spans 15 amino acids. V gave up 0 bases and J gave up 0 bases, with 8 bases separating them. Germline loops: CDR1 SGHRS, CDR2 YFSETQ. This chain's CDR3 is CASSLVDGSTDTQYF. The DNA for the CDR3 is TGCGCCAGCAGCTTGGTGGACGGCAGCACAGATACGCAGTATTTT.

The CDR3 DNA is TGTGCCAGCAGTGTACCTCAGGGACAGGGCGTTGGCTACACCTTC. This encodes CASSVPQGQGVGYTF. This chain joins TRBV28 and TRBJ1-2, with TRBD1 identical over 9 bases. Trimming took 5 bases from V and 7 from J; bases not matched to a gene: 11. Germline CDR1 MDHEN, CDR2 SYDVKM. There are 15 residues in the CDR3.

This clone was seen only a few times. J is TRBJ1-5 and V is TRBV19; D gene ambiguous. CDR3 length: 12 residues. V was shortened by 2 bases and J by 7 bases, with 6 bases between the two germline ends. CDR1 is LNHDA, CDR2 SQIVND, per germline (reference sequence). CDR3 amino acids: CASSIRTQPQHF. The CDR3 DNA is TGTGCCAGTAGTATACGAACCCAGCCCCAGCATTTT.

The chain carries TRBV5-1 and TRBJ1-6; 7 bases match TRBD1. With V trimmed by 4 bases and J by 8 bases, 9 bases remained unmatched. Germline V gene lookup returns CDR1 SGHRS and CDR2 YFSETQ. This CDR3 has 15 residues. The CDR3 is CASSPGDRDHSPLHF. CDR3 bases: TGCGCCAGCAGCCCAGGAGACAGGGACCATTCACCCCTCCACTTT.

The rearrangement uses TRBV7-2 and TRBJ2-3, with D perhaps TRBD2 (7 bases). The CDR3 extends over 16 amino acids. CDR1 is SGHTA and CDR2 is FQGNSA in the germline V gene. V lost 2 bases to trimming and J lost 2 bases, with 14 bases between them. The CDR3 region has the DNA TGTGCCAGCAGCTTAAACGCGGGGGCGATCACAGATACGCAGTATTTT. As protein: CASSLNAGAITDTQYF.

The chain uses TRBV27 and TRBJ2-7; 9 nucleotides agree with TRBD2. The CDR3 spans 18 residues. V was pared by 1 base and J by 5 bases, with 15 bases of the junction left unmatched. Germline CDR1 reads MNHEY; CDR2 reads SMNVEV (reference sequence). Written as DNA, the CDR3 is TGTGCCAGCAGTTTATATACCGGGACTAGCTCCATAAGGAACGAGCAGTACTTC. Translation gives CASSLYTGTSSIRNEQYF.

The chain links TRBV6-6 to TRBJ2-3; D ambiguous. The CDR3 length is 14 residues. Trimming left V 2 bases short and J 1 base short, with 7 bases between. Germline values: CDR1 MNHNY, CDR2 SVGAGI (reference sequence). CDR3 DNA sequence: TGTGCCAGCAGTTACGGTCTGGGCACAGATACGCAGTATTTT. Translation: CASSYGLGTDTQYF.

The V gene is TRBV6-6, the J gene TRBJ2-7; D is undetermined. CDR1 is MNHNY and CDR2 is SVGAGI in the germline V gene (reference sequence). The V end lost 5 bases, the J end lost 6 bases, and 11 bases lay between the germline ends. This CDR3 has 12 residues. The DNA of the CDR3 is TGTGCCAGCAGTGGTGACCGAAGCGAGCAGTACTTC. Residues: CASSGDRSEQYF.

The rearrangement uses TRBV21-1 and TRBJ2-5; TRBD2 is the table's D call and was not checked against the DNA. TRBV21-1 corresponds to a pseudogene. CDR3 size: 17 residues. The CDR3 coding sequence is TGTGCCAGCAGCAAAGAAAAGGACTGTAGTTACCAAGAGACCCAGTACTTC. Its protein product is CASSKEKDCSYQETQYF.

This clone counts as medium-sized. The V gene is TRBV2, the J gene TRBJ1-2, with TRBD1 matching over 7 bases. Looked up from germline, CDR1 is SNHLY and CDR2 is FYNNEI. Unmatched junction bases numbered 8, after V lost 2 bases and J lost 8 bases. This CDR3 spans 14 amino acids. CDR3 sequence: CASSESGRGEGYTF. As DNA, the CDR3 is TGTGCCAGCAGTGAATCTGGCAGGGGGGAAGGCTACACCTTC.

This clone was picked up a small number of times. The V gene is TRBV10-3, the J gene TRBJ2-7; the D is unclear. This CDR3 is built from 14 residues. The V end lost 10 bases, the J end lost 5 bases, and 21 bases lay between the germline ends. Germline V gives CDR1 ENHRY, CDR2 SYGVKD. For the CDR3, the DNA is TGTGCCAGCATGGGTGAGTATGGATTCCACGAGCAGTACTTC. Translated: CASMGEYGFHEQYF.

As for this clone: A single base separates this from a much larger clone, so it may be a read error. The same CDR3 is also encoded by other DNA sequences in this sample. The gene calls are TRBV7-2 and TRBJ2-7, with TRBD2 matching over 7 bases. CDR3 length equals 15 residues. Germline V gene sequence: CDR1 SGHTA, CDR2 FQGNSA. Unmatched junction bases numbered 3, after V lost 1 base and J lost 0 bases. CDR3 protein: CASSLGGGSSYEQYF. The CDR3 DNA follows: TGTGCCAGCAGCTTAGGGGGGGGGAGCTCCTACGAGCAGTACTTC.

The chain links TRBV29-1 to TRBJ2-5; D may be TRBD2 (5 bases). This CDR3 has 12 residues. CDR1 is SQVTM and CDR2 is ANQGSEA in the germline V gene. V was shortened by 6 bases and J by 5 bases, with 13 bases between the two germline ends. As DNA, the CDR3 is TGCAGCGTCGACCGGGGATGGGAGACCCAGTACTTC. It encodes CSVDRGWETQYF.

This rearrangement joins TRBV5-1 to TRBJ2-2; maybe TRBD2 (7 bases). The V gene's germline CDR1 is SGHRS and CDR2 YFSETQ. This CDR3 is built from 14 residues. V was trimmed by 0 bases and J by 7 bases, leaving 10 bases between them. CDR3 sequence reads: CASSLDREGGELFF. Here the CDR3 DNA reads TGCGCCAGCAGCTTGGACAGGGAGGGCGGGGAGCTGTTTTTT. Looking up the rest from reference TRBV5-1 and TRBJ2-2 gives the full variable domain: KAGVTQTPRYLIKTRGQQVTLSCSPISGHRSVSWYQQTPGQGLQFLFEYFSETQRNKGNFPGRFSGRQFSNSRSEMNVSTLELGDSALYLCASSLDREGGELFFGEGSRLTVL.

This chain joins TRBV15 and TRBJ2-7, with D perhaps given as TRBD1 or TRBD2 (6 bases each). This CDR3 has 13 residues. The V gene's germline CDR1 is LNHNV and CDR2 YYDKDF (reference sequence). The V gene lost 6 bases and the J gene lost 5 bases, with 14 bases spanning the gap. CDR3 protein: CATRFTGADEQYF. The DNA for the CDR3 is TGTGCCACCAGGTTTACGGGGGCAGACGAGCAGTACTTC.

J is TRBJ2-2 and V is TRBV7-2; weak D call: TRBD2 (5 bases). The germline V gene encodes CDR1 SGHTA and CDR2 FQGNSA. Trimming cost V 1 base and J 5 bases, with 11 bases left between them. This CDR3 comprises 15 residues. The CDR3 DNA reads TGTGCCAGCAGCTTAGAGCGGACGGGGACCGGGGAGCTGTTTTTT. Its protein is CASSLERTGTGELFF. The full variable domain, rest sourced from reference TRBV7-2 and TRBJ2-2, is GAGVSQSPSNKVTEKGKDVELRCDPISGHTALYWYRQSLGQGLEFLIYFQGNSAPDKSGLPSDRFSAERTGGSVSTLTIQRTQQEDSAVYLCASSLERTGTGELFFGEGSRLTVL.

The chain joins TRBV9 to TRBJ1-5; tentatively, D is TRBD1 (5 bases). CDR3 length equals 15 residues. The V gene lost 3 bases and the J gene lost 8 bases, with 18 bases spanning the gap. CDR1 is SGDLS, CDR2 YYNGEE, per germline. CDR3 DNA: TGTGCCAGCAGCGCTCAAGGTGGGGGGATTGAGCCCCAGCATTTT. As protein: CASSAQGGGIEPQHF.

The chain links TRBV7-8 to TRBJ2-7, with TRBD2 matching 10 bases. The germline V gene has CDR1 SGHVS and CDR2 FQNEAQ. CDR3 length equals 16 residues. J gave up 2 bases and V 1 base, and 5 bases lay outside the gene matches. The CDR3 sequence: CASSLGASGGTYEQYF. The CDR3 bases are TGTGCCAGCAGCTTAGGGGCTAGCGGGGGAACCTACGAGCAGTACTTC.